These 25 T cell receptor beta chains originate from one sample sequenced in a study of blood T cells in healthy people across ages. For the second PCR, which ran for about 6 to 11 cycles, a sample-barcoded 5' primer and a J-beta primer mix were used. TCRdb recomputed calls from the 5' RACE reads with MiXCR, one row per CDR3 protein. Here the sample spans more than 650,000 distinct CDR3 sequences, around 25% being singletons. A further study also used this sample, focusing on T cells of mothers and their children.

Input material: blood. Every receptor here comes from a boy under 18 in good health.

J is TRBJ1-1 and V is TRBV5-1; TRBD1 matches at 8 bases. The V gene's germline CDR1 is SGHRS and CDR2 YFSETQ. V lost 3 bases to trimming and J lost 1 base; unmatched junction nucleotides: 8. The length of the CDR3 is 16 residues. The CDR3 DNA follows: TGCGCCAGCAGCTCACGGACAGGGCCGGAGAACACTGAAGCTTTCTTT. Protein product: CASSSRTGPENTEAFF.

The rearrangement joins TRBV11-2 to TRBJ2-5; no clear D. There are 15 residues in the CDR3. Germline V lookup: CDR1 SGHAT, CDR2 FQNNGV. Between the trimmed V and J ends, which lost 5 bases and 4 bases, there was a span of 17 bases. The CDR3, as DNA: TGTGCCAGCAGCATACAGTTTGCTGATACAGAGACCCAGTACTTC. It encodes CASSIQFADTETQYF.

The V call is TRBV5-1, the J call TRBJ1-1; TRBD1 is a possible D gene (5 bases). Germline CDR1 and CDR2: SGHRS and YFSETQ. Trimming shortened V by 0 bases and J by 3 bases, and 15 bases separated the two germline ends. The length of the CDR3 is 16 residues. The CDR3 nucleotides read TGCGCCAGCAGCTTGGCCCTCGGGGCTTTAGACACTGAAGCTTTCTTT. Translating it yields CASSLALGALDTEAFF. Complete variable domain (other parts from reference TRBV5-1 and TRBJ1-1): KAGVTQTPRYLIKTRGQQVTLSCSPISGHRSVSWYQQTPGQGLQFLFEYFSETQRNKGNFPGRFSGRQFSNSRSEMNVSTLELGDSALYLCASSLALGALDTEAFFGQGTRLTVV.

The chain links TRBV5-1 to TRBJ2-5; no definite D call. Looked up from germline, CDR1 is SGHRS and CDR2 is YFSETQ. This CDR3 is 12 amino acids long. The germline V and J ends were trimmed by 7 bases and 5 bases, with 12 bases remaining between them. The CDR3 DNA is TGCGCCAGCTTAGACGCCCGGGAGACCCAGTACTTC. It specifies CASLDARETQYF.

The chain employs TRBV7-9 and TRBJ1-2; no clear D gene. The germline V gene encodes CDR1 SEHNR and CDR2 FQNEAQ (reference sequence). The V end lost 10 bases, the J end lost 2 bases, and 11 bases lay between the germline ends. CDR3 length equals 12 residues. The CDR3 coding sequence is TGTGCCATCCCCCTGGGCAACTATGGCTACACCTTC. The encoded protein is CAIPLGNYGYTF.

This clonotype was seen repeatedly, ten times or more. The V gene is TRBV6-6, the J gene TRBJ2-1; D gene unclear. Germline lookup yields CDR1 MNHNY and CDR2 SVGAGI (reference sequence). Trimming took 5 bases from V and 4 from J, leaving 6 bases between them. The CDR3 runs 12 residues. The CDR3 region is CASSREYNEQFF. The CDR3 DNA is TGTGCCAGCAGTAGGGAATACAATGAGCAGTTCTTC.

The chain combines TRBV7-3 with TRBJ2-1; D not certain. The germline gives CDR1 SGHTA, CDR2 FQGTGA. CDR3 length: 14 amino acids. V shed 1 base and J shed 4 bases, with 8 bases lying between them. The CDR3 loop is CASSLSHSYNEQFF. The DNA of the CDR3 is TGTGCCAGCAGCTTAAGCCATTCTTACAATGAGCAGTTCTTC.

This chain links TRBV2 with TRBJ2-7, with D possibly matching TRBD1 (6 bases). V shed 8 bases and J shed 0 bases, with 11 bases lying between them. Germline-derived CDR1 and CDR2 are SNHLY and FYNNEI. This CDR3 is 13 amino acids long. The CDR3, as DNA: TGTGCCAGCGATCCGACAGGCTCCTACGAGCAGTACTTC. Its protein product is CASDPTGSYEQYF.

V usage is TRBV2 and J usage is TRBJ2-1; D gene unclear. V gave up 4 bases and J gave up 9 bases, with 10 bases separating them. CDR1 and CDR2 (germline): SNHLY, FYNNEI. The CDR3 length is 12 residues. This CDR3 reads CASSVSSVEQFF. The CDR3 DNA sequence: TGTGCCAGCAGTGTCTCGAGCGTTGAGCAGTTCTTC.

This clonotype was counted only a few times. The chain employs TRBV12-3 or TRBV12-4 and TRBJ1-2; 8 nucleotides agree with TRBD1. The junction had 3 bases not matched to a gene; V was cut back by 6 bases and J by 6 bases. This CDR3 spans 12 amino acids. The CDR3 nucleotides are TGTGCCAGCAGCCAGGGGGCCGATGGCTACACCTTC. This sequence encodes CASSQGADGYTF.

The sample holds a few counts of this clonotype. The chain couples TRBV12-3 or TRBV12-4 to TRBJ2-5; D remains unclear. The CDR3 is made up of 14 amino acids. Trimming took 6 bases from V and 4 from J, leaving 15 bases between them. CDR3 protein: CASRATRSGETQYF. CDR3 DNA sequence: TGTGCCAGCAGGGCGACTCGATCGGGAGAGACCCAGTACTTC.

This chain links TRBV3-1 with TRBJ1-4, with 8 bases matching TRBD1. V gave up 4 bases and J gave up 12 bases; unmatched junction bases: 10. The CDR3 totals 14 residues. Per germline, CDR1 LGHDT and CDR2 YNNKEL (reference sequence). CDR3 DNA sequence: TGTGCCAGCAGCCCAGGGACAGGCGGGGAAGAACTGTTTTTT. Amino acids: CASSPGTGGEELFF.

The chain uses TRBV28 and TRBJ2-1, with TRBD2 identical over 12 bases. In germline, CDR1 is MDHEN, CDR2 SYDVKM. The CDR3 covers 16 residues. The trim removed 5 bases at V and 5 bases at J, leaving 7 bases unmatched. The CDR3 DNA sequence: TGTGCCAGCAGTGCTCTAGCGGGGGGGCTCCACAATGAGCAGTTCTTC. Its translation is CASSALAGGLHNEQFF.

The rearrangement uses TRBV7-3 and TRBJ2-3; D unresolved. This CDR3 has 13 amino acids. Germline CDR1 is SGHTA and CDR2 is FQGTGA. Between the trimmed V and J ends, which lost 3 bases and 5 bases, there was a span of 9 bases. CDR3 in amino acids: CASSLGNEDTQYF. As DNA, the CDR3 is TGTGCCAGCAGCTTGGGAAACGAAGATACGCAGTATTTT.

The chain joins TRBV3-1 to TRBJ2-1, with 10 positions matching TRBD2. The germline V gene encodes CDR1 LGHDT and CDR2 YNNKEL (reference sequence). The CDR3 is 16 amino acids. With 0 bases clipped from V and 10 bases from J, the junction kept 9 bases outside the gene matches. CDR3 loop: CASSQDPSGGAVEQFF. CDR3 in DNA: TGTGCCAGCAGCCAAGATCCGAGCGGGGGGGCGGTGGAGCAGTTCTTC.

For the CDR3, the DNA is TGTGCCAGCTATGGGGGAGAAAAACTGTTTTTT. It specifies CASYGGEKLFF. The V and J genes are TRBV6-6 and TRBJ1-4, with D maybe TRBD1 (5 bases). The CDR3 extends over 11 amino acids. Between the trimmed V and J ends, which lost 8 bases and 8 bases, there was a span of 9 bases. Germline assignment: CDR1 MNHNY and CDR2 SVGAGI (reference sequence).

The chain employs TRBV14 and TRBJ2-7; the D gene is possibly TRBD1 (6 bases). The CDR3 loop spans 15 amino acids. Per the germline V gene, CDR1 is SGHDN and CDR2 is FVKESK. V was shortened by 0 bases and J by 2 bases, with 11 bases between the two germline ends. CDR3 loop: CASSQETGTPYEQYF. CDR3 coding DNA: TGTGCCAGCAGCCAAGAGACAGGTACACCCTACGAGCAGTACTTC. Looking up the rest from reference TRBV14 and TRBJ2-7 gives the full variable domain: EAGVTQFPSHSVIEKGQTVTLRCDPISGHDNLYWYRRVMGKEIKFLLHFVKESKQDESGMPNNRFLAERTGGTYSTLKVQPAELEDSGVYFCASSQETGTPYEQYFGPGTRLTVT.

This chain links TRBV3-1 with TRBJ1-4; maybe TRBD1 (5 bases). The CDR3 extends over 14 amino acids. Trimming cost V 4 bases and J 7 bases, with 13 bases left between them. The germline CDR1 and CDR2 sequences are LGHDT and YNNKEL (reference sequence). The CDR3 loop reads CASSPQGNREKLFF. CDR3 coding DNA: TGTGCCAGCAGCCCCCAGGGAAATCGTGAAAAACTGTTTTTT.

The rearrangement joins TRBV18 to TRBJ1-2; D is perhaps TRBD1 (5 bases). Trimming removed 6 bases at V and 4 bases at J, with 18 bases between. The CDR3 spans 15 residues. Germline CDR1 is KGHSH and CDR2 is LQKENI. The CDR3 loop reads CASSPPGADGYGYTF. The CDR3 nucleotides read TGTGCCAGCTCCCCCCCCGGGGCTGATGGCTATGGCTACACCTTC.

The chain carries TRBV15 and TRBJ1-1, with 9 positions matching TRBD1. Looked up from germline, CDR1 is LNHNV and CDR2 is YYDKDF (reference sequence). V lost 5 bases, J lost 5 bases, and 3 bases stayed unmatched. The CDR3 contains 13 residues. In DNA, the CDR3 is TGTGCCACCAGCCAGGACAGGGGTACTGAAGCTTTCTTT. This sequence encodes CATSQDRGTEAFF. Combining the CDR3 with reference TRBV15 and TRBJ1-1 gives the whole variable domain DAMVIQNPRYQVTQFGKPVTLSCSQTLNHNVMYWYQQKSSQAPKLLFHYYDKDFNNEADTPDNFQSRRPNTSFCFLDIRSPGLGDTAMYLCATSQDRGTEAFFGQGTRLTVV.

This clonotype has a handful of counts. The V and J genes are TRBV27 and TRBJ1-1; no definite D call. Germline V gene data show CDR1 as MNHEY and CDR2 as SMNVEV (reference sequence). V shed 1 base and J shed 8 bases, with 11 bases lying between them. The CDR3 spans 13 residues. The DNA for the CDR3 is TGTGCCAGCAGTTTATTCCCGGAGCGGGAAGCTTTCTTT. It is translated as CASSLFPEREAFF.

In this sample, this clonotype turned up a few times. The chain recombines TRBV6-1 with TRBJ2-6, with D hard to call. In germline, CDR1 is MNHNS, CDR2 SASEGT. V lost 4 bases, J lost 4 bases, and 8 bases lay in between. The CDR3 is 14 residues long. The CDR3 sequence is CASSVSVGANVLTF. The CDR3 bases are TGTGCCAGCAGTGTATCAGTGGGGGCCAACGTCCTGACTTTC.

This clonotype was seen more than once but under ten times. This chain links TRBV27 with TRBJ2-1, with 9 bases that match TRBD1. Trimming cost V 6 bases and J 3 bases; bases outside gene matches: 9. CDR1 MNHEY and CDR2 SMNVEV come from the germline V gene (reference sequence). The CDR3 contains 16 residues. As DNA, the CDR3 is TGTGCCAGCAGCCGGCCTCGACAGGGGGTCTACAATGAGCAGTTCTTC. This gives the protein CASSRPRQGVYNEQFF.

This clonotype has just a few counts. The V gene is TRBV20-1, the J gene TRBJ2-4, with D possibly matching TRBD2 (6 bases). The germline V gene encodes CDR1 DFQATT and CDR2 SNEGSKA (reference sequence). Trimming removed 6 bases at V and 4 bases at J, with 16 bases between. The CDR3 is 14 amino acids. As DNA, the CDR3 is TGCAGTGCCCCCCAGGGACTGACGAAAAACATTCAGTACTTC. This encodes CSAPQGLTKNIQYF.

This clonotype appeared a few times. The chain has TRBV30 and TRBJ2-3; D is perhaps TRBD2 (7 bases). The CDR3 runs to 16 residues. The germline V gene has CDR1 GTSNPN and CDR2 SVGIG (reference sequence). V lost 2 bases, J lost 4 bases, and 19 bases lay in between. The CDR3 spells CAWSLYGGGGADTQYF. The CDR3 DNA reads as TGTGCCTGGAGTTTGTACGGGGGCGGGGGAGCAGATACGCAGTATTTT.